Listed here is a single T cell receptor (beta chain). Other nucleotide sequences from this sample produce the same CDR3. As originally analysed: Estimation of nucleated cell counts relied on the amplification of reference gene primers. Generated by immunoSEQ multiplex PCR, the TCRdb table keeps only in-frame clones and is missing some. That table gives V, J and clone size, and the DNA gave D and trimming. The profile shows roughly 200,000 clones, 90% of them singletons. This record comes from a study of blood T cell repertoires in COVID-19. Overall study context: Sources were T cells, B-cell-depleted T cells, or PBMCs; the material itself was cDNA or gDNA.

The CDR3 contains 15 residues. V was clipped by 8 bases and J by 1 base; unmatched bases: 8. CDR1 and CDR2 from the germline V gene are MNHEY and SMNVEV (reference sequence). The sample consisted of peripheral blood. J is TRBJ1-5 and V is TRBV27, with 7 bases identical to TRBD1. This TCR derives from a middle-aged man with acute or convalescent COVID-19. The CDR3 region has the DNA TGTGCCAGCGGATGGGGGACAGACAGCAATCAGCCCCAGCATTTT. This sequence encodes CASGWGTDSNQPQHF.